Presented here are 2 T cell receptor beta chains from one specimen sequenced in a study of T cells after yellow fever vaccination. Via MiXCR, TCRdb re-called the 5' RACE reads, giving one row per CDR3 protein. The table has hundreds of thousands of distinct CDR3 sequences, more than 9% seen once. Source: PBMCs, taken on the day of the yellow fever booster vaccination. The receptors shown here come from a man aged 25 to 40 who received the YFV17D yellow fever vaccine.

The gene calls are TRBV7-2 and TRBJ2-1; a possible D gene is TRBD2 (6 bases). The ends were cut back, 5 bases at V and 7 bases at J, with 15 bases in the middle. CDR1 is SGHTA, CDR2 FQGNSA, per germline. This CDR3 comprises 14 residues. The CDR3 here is CASSSRERKNEQFF. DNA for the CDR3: TGTGCCAGCAGCAGTCGGGAGCGAAAAAATGAGCAGTTCTTC. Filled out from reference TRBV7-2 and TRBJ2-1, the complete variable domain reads GAGVSQSPSNKVTEKGKDVELRCDPISGHTALYWYRQSLGQGLEFLIYFQGNSAPDKSGLPSDRFSAERTGGSVSTLTIQRTQQEDSAVYLCASSSRERKNEQFFGPGTRLTVL.

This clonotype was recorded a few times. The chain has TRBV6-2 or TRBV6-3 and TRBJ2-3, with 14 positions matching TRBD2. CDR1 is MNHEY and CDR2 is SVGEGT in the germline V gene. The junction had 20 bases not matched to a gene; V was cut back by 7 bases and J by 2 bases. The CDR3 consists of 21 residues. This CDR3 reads CASTRLGLAGERGWVTDTQYF. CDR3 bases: TGTGCCAGCACCCGTTTGGGACTAGCGGGAGAAAGGGGGTGGGTCACAGATACGCAGTATTTT.